This TCR beta chain was captured by sequencing in a study of identifying expanded T cells in peripheral blood. Germline CDR1 is MNHNS and CDR2 is SASEGT. The V and J ends lost 5 bases and 2 bases, in that order; junction bases with no gene match: 3. This CDR3 contains 15 residues. Only in-frame clones appear in the TCRdb table, and some are missing; sequencing was by immunoSEQ multiplex PCR. This table has approximately 100,000 clones, roughly nine tenths appearing once. This receptor was taken from a person between 18 and 75 years old in good health. Sequencing used blood. This chain connects TRBV6-1 to TRBJ2-5, with 12 nucleotides matching TRBD2. As DNA, the CDR3 is TGTGCCAGCAGTCGGACTAGCGGGGATCAAGAGACCCAGTACTTC. Its translation is CASSRTSGDQETQYF.